A single T cell receptor (beta chain) is shown here with its context. Its specificity is unknown. V was clipped by 6 bases and J by 12 bases; unmatched bases: 13. The germline V gene encodes CDR1 LNHDA and CDR2 SQIVND (reference sequence). The CDR3 consists of 15 residues. The entry originates in a study of T cell responses to AZD1222 COVID-19 vaccine. Only in-frame clones appear in the TCRdb table, and some are missing; sequencing was by immunoSEQ multiplex PCR. The table includes over 120,000 clones, roughly nine tenths detected once. Study observations and caveats: Along spike, vaccine-associated CD4 TCRs were found throughout, with dominance at 160-218 and 743-854. Baseline serostatus was positive in only six or seven AZD1222 recipients.

V is TRBV19 and J is TRBJ2-1, with TRBD1 identical over 11 bases. The source was peripheral blood, collected on day 0 of AZD1222 vaccination. This clonotype was obtained from an adult in good health. Written as DNA, the CDR3 is TGTGCCAGTAGCCCCTTGGGACAGGGGGGACTGGGGCAGTTCTTC. Its translation: CASSPLGQGGLGQFF.